Included here is one T cell receptor beta chain sequence, with context. Other DNA sequences in the sample encode the same CDR3. The data are from a study of blood T cell repertoires in COVID-19. Study details: The samples span acute and convalescent COVID-19 from the United States, Italy and Spain.

Germline values: CDR1 SQVTM, CDR2 ANQGSEA. The CDR3 length is 12 residues. The V end lost 1 base, the J end lost 3 bases, and 6 bases lay between the germline ends. Clones were sequenced by immunoSEQ multiplex PCR, and TCRdb holds only the in-frame ones, with some missing. The data contain 140,000 or so clones, over 70% of them singletons. This chain joins TRBV29-1 and TRBJ2-5, with a weak D call TRBD2 (6 bases). Sequenced material: peripheral blood. The origin of this receptor is a man between 65 and 85 years old who had recovered from COVID-19. The CDR3 DNA follows: TGCAGCGTTGAAGGGGGGGAAGAGACCCAGTACTTC. Its protein product is CSVEGGEETQYF.